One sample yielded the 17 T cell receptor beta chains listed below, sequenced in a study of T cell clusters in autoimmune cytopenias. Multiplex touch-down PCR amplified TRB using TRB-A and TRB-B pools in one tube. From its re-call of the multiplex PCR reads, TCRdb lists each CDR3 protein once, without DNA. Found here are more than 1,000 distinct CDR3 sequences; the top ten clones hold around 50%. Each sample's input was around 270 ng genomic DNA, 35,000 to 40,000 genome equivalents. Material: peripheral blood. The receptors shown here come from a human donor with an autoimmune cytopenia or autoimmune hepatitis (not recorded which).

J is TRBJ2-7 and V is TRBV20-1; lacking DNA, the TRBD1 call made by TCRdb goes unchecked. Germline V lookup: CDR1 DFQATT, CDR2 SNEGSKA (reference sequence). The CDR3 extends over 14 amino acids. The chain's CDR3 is CSARGRGDPYEQYF.

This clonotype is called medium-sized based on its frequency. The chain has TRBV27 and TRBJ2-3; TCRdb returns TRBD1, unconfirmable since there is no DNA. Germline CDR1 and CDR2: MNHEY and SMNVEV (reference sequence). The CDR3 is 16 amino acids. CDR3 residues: CASTSLAGGWTDTQYF.

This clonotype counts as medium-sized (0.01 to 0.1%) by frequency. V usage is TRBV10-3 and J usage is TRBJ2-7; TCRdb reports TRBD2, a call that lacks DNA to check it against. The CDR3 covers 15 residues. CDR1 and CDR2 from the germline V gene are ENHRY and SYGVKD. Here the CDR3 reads CAISERGGAAREQYF.

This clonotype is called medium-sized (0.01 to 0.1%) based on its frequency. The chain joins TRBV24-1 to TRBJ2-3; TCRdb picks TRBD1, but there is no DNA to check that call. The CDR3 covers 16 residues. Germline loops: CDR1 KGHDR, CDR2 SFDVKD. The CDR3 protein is CATSDFDRTGTDTQYF.

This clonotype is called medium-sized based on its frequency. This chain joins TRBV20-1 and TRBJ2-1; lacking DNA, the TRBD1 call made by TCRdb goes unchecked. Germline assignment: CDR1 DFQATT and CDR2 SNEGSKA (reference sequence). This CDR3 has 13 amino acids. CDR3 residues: CSASLAGDNEQFF.

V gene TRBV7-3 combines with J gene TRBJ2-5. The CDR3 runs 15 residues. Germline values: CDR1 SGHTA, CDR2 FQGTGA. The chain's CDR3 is CASSSGGNIQETQYF.

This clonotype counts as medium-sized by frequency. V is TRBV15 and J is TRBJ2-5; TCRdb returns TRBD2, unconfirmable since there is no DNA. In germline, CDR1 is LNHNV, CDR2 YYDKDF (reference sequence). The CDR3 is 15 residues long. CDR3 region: CATSRGLAGQETQYF.

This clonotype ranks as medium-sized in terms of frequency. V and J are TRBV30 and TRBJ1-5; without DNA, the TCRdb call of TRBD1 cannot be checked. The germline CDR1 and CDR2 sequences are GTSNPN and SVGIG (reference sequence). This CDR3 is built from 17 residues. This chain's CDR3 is CAWSVGFGGQGFQPQHF.

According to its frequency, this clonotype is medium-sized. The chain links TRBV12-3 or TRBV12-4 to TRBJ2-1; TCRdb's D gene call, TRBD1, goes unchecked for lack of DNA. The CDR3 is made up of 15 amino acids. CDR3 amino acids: CASRPPGTGLNEQFF.

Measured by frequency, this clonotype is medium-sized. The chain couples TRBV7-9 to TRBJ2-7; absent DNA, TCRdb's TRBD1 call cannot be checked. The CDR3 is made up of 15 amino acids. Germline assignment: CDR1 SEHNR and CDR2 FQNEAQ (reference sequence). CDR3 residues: CASSLDPTATYEQYF.

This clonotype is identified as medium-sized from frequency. CDR3: CASRIGAGDTNQPQHF. The rearrangement uses TRBV6-5 and TRBJ1-5; TCRdb's D call, TRBD1, is unchecked because there is no DNA. This CDR3 has 16 residues. CDR1 MNHEY and CDR2 SVGAGI come from the germline V gene.

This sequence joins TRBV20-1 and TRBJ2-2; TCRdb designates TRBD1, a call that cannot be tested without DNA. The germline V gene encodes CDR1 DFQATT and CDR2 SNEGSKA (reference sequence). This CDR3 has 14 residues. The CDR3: CSALRDLNTGELFF.

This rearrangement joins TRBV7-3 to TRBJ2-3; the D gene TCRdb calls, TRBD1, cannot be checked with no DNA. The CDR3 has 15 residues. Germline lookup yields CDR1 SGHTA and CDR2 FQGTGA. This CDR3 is CASSLTSVQGDTQYF.

This CDR3 reads CASRGWVREYF. V usage is TRBV28 and J usage is TRBJ2-5. CDR1 is MDHEN and CDR2 is SYDVKM in the germline V gene. CDR3 length equals 11 residues. Variable domain in full (rest from reference TRBV28 and TRBJ2-5): DVKVTQSSRYLVKRTGEKVFLECVQDMDHENMFWYRQDPGLGLRLIYFSYDVKMKEKGDIPEGYSVSREKKERFSLILESASTNQTSMYLCASRGWVREYFGPGTRLLVL.

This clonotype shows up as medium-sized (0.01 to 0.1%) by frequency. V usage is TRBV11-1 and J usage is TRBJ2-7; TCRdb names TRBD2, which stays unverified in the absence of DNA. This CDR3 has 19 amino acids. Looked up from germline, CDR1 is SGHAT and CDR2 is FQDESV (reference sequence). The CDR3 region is CASSFGPISLAGSSYEQYF. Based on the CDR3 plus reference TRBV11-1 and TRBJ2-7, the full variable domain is EAEVAQSPRYKITEKSQAVAFWCDPISGHATLYWYRQILGQGPELLVQFQDESVVDDSQLPKDRFSAERLKGVDSTLKIQPAELGDSAMYLCASSFGPISLAGSSYEQYFGPGTRLTVT.

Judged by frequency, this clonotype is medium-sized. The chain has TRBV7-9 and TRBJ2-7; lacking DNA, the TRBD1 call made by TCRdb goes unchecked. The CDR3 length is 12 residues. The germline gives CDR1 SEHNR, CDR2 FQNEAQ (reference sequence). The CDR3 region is CASSHRDGEQYF.

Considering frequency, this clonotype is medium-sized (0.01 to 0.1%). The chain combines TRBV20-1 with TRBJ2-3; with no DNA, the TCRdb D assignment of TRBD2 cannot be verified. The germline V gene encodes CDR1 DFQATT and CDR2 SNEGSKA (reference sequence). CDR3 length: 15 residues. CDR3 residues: CSARALGTSFDTQYF.